This record covers a single TCR beta chain. This specimen includes other DNA sequences encoding the same CDR3. The V gene's germline CDR1 is SGHRS and CDR2 YFSETQ. The CDR3 totals 13 residues. Trimming shortened V by 0 bases and J by 4 bases, and 8 bases separated the two germline ends. The sample belongs to a study of blood T cell repertoires in COVID-19. Study context: The origin of the acute and convalescent COVID-19 samples was the United States, Italy and Spain. In each case, the material was cDNA or gDNA derived from T cells, B-cell-depleted T cells, or PBMCs.

Sequencing was performed with immunoSEQ multiplex PCR; in TCRdb, only in-frame clones are kept and a portion is missing. The sample lists roughly 300,000 clones, around 90% occurring once. The chain joins TRBV5-1 to TRBJ2-7; D is uncertain. This TCR derives from a woman in her 40s with acute COVID-19. Sample: PBMCs or T cells enriched from blood (not recorded which). The CDR3 DNA follows: TGCGCCAGCAGCTTGGGCACCGGGTACGAGCAGTACTTC. This translates into CASSLGTGYEQYF.